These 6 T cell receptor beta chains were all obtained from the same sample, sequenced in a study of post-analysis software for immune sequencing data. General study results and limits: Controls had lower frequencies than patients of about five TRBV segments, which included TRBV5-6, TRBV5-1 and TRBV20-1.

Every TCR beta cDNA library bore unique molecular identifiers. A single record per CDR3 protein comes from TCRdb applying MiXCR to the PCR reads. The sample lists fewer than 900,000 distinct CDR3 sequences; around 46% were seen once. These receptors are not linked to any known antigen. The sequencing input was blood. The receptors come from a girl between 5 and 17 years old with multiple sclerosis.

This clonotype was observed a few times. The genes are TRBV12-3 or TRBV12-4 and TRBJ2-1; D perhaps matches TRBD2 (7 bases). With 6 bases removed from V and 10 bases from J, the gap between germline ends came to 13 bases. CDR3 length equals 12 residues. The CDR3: CASSPRGAEQFF. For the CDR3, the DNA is TGTGCCAGCAGCCCCCGGGGGGCCGAGCAGTTCTTC.

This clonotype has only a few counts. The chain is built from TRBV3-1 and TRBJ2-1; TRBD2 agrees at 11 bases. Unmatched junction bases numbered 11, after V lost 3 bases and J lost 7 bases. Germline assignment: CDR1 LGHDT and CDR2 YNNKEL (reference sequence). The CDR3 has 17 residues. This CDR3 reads CASSHGTSGHLSNEQFF. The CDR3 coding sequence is TGTGCCAGCAGCCACGGGACTAGCGGACATTTGAGTAATGAGCAGTTCTTC.

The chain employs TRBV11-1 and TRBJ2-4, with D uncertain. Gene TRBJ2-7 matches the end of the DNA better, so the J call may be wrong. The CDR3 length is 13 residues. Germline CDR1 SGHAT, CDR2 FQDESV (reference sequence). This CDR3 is CASSLEDNYEQYF. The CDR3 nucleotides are TGTGCCAGCAGCTTAGAAGACAACTACGAGCAGTACTTC.

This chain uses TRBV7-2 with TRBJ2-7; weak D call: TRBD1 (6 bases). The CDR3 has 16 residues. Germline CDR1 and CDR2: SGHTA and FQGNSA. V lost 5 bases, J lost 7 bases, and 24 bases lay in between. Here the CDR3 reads CASSPYSGTKSGEQYF. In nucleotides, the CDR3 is TGTGCCAGCAGCCCTTACTCCGGGACAAAGAGTGGAGAGCAGTACTTC.

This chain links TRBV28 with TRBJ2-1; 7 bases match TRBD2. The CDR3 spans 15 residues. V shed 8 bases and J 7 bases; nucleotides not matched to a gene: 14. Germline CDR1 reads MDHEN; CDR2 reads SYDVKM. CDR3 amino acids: CASSRRVGRANEQFF. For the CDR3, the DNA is TGTGCCAGCTCTCGGCGGGTAGGGAGGGCAAATGAGCAGTTCTTC.

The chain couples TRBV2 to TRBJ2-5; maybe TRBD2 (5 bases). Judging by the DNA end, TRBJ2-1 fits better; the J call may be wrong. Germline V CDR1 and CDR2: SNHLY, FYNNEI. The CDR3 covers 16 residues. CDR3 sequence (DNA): TGTGCCAGCAGGGAGGATCCTGGACTCACCCAAGAGACCCAGTTCTTC. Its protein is CASREDPGLTQETQFF.